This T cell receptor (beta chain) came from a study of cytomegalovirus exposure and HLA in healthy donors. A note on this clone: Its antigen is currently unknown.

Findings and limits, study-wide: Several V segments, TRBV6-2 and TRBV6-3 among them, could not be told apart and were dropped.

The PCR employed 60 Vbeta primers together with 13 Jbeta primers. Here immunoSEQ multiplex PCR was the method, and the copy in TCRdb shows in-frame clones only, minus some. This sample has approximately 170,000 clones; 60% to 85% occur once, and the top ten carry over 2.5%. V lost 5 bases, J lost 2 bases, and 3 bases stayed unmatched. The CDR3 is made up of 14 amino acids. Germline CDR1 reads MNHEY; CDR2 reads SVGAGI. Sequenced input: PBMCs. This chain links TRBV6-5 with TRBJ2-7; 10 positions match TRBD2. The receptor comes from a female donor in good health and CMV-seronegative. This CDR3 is CASSPGLATYEQYF. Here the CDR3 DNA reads TGTGCCAGCAGTCCGGGACTAGCGACCTACGAGCAGTACTTC.